These 22 T cell receptor beta chains were sequenced from one sample in a study of blood T cell repertoires in COVID-19. Data came from immunoSEQ multiplex PCR; TCRdb stores just in-frame clones and leaves some out. The sample records 35,000 to 50,000 clones, around 84% being singletons. Sequenced sample: peripheral blood. The receptors derive from a man aged 65-85 years with acute or convalescent COVID-19.

This clone has at least ten counts. The chain couples TRBV7-9 to TRBJ1-3; possible D gene TRBD1, 5 bases. Looked up from germline, CDR1 is SEHNR and CDR2 is FQNEAQ (reference sequence). Trimming shortened V by 5 bases and J by 1 base, and 15 bases separated the two germline ends. CDR3 size: 16 residues. The CDR3 coding sequence is TGTGCCAGCAGCGCCACTCCAGGGTATTCTGGAAACACCATATATTTT. Its protein product is CASSATPGYSGNTIYF.

The CDR3 reads CASSLVGGYEAFF. CDR3 in DNA: TGTGCCAGCAGCTTAGTGGGCGGGTATGAAGCTTTCTTT. This sequence joins TRBV7-2 and TRBJ1-1; D uncertain. The CDR3 covers 13 residues. Germline lookup yields CDR1 SGHTA and CDR2 FQGNSA. V was pared by 1 base and J by 7 bases, with 10 bases between.

The chain employs TRBV11-1 and TRBJ2-1, with D unresolved. Between the trimmed V and J ends, which lost 4 bases and 15 bases, there was a span of 16 bases. This CDR3 spans 12 amino acids. Germline values: CDR1 SGHAT, CDR2 FQDESV (reference sequence). Here the CDR3 DNA reads TGTGCCAGCAGCTCTACTCCCCGAGTTCTGTTCTTC. Amino acids: CASSSTPRVLFF.

The CDR3 here is CASSGNSYEQYF. For the CDR3, the DNA is TGTGCCAGTAGCGGAAACTCCTACGAGCAGTACTTC. The chain has TRBV6-5 and TRBJ2-7, with D maybe TRBD2 (6 bases). V was trimmed by 9 bases and J by 0 bases, leaving 9 bases between them. In germline, CDR1 is MNHEY, CDR2 SVGAGI. The CDR3 spans 12 residues.

The chain recombines TRBV5-1 with TRBJ2-3; 10 nucleotides match TRBD2. Germline V gene sequence: CDR1 SGHRS, CDR2 YFSETQ. CDR3 length: 15 amino acids. The junction had 3 bases not matched to a gene; V was cut back by 2 bases and J by 3 bases. The CDR3 is CASSFYSGGTDTQYF. Here the CDR3 DNA reads TGCGCCAGCAGCTTTTATAGCGGGGGGACAGATACGCAGTATTTT.

The J gene is TRBJ1-6, the V gene TRBV5-1, with a weak D call TRBD1 (6 bases). Looked up from germline, CDR1 is SGHRS and CDR2 is YFSETQ. Trimming pared 0 bases from V and 7 bases from J, leaving 8 bases between. The CDR3 is made up of 14 amino acids. CDR3 in amino acids: CASSLEGVNSPLHF. The CDR3 DNA sequence: TGCGCCAGCAGCTTGGAGGGGGTAAATTCACCCCTCCACTTT.

The chain uses TRBV29-1 and TRBJ1-3, with D uncertain. CDR3 length: 13 residues. CDR1 is SQVTM, CDR2 ANQGSEA, per germline. Trimming removed 7 bases at V and 0 bases at J, with 10 bases between. This CDR3 is CSAAHSSGNTIYF. The CDR3, as DNA: TGCAGCGCGGCCCACAGCTCTGGAAACACCATATATTTT.

This clone was seen just once. The CDR3, as DNA: TGTGCCAGCAGGAGAGTCACCAATTCACCCCTCCACTTT. Protein product: CASRRVTNSPLHF. The chain joins TRBV7-2 to TRBJ1-6; D is unresolved. The CDR3 has 13 residues. Germline-derived CDR1 and CDR2 are SGHTA and FQGNSA. V was shortened by 6 bases and J by 7 bases, with 10 bases between the two germline ends.

This clone was seen just once. This chain connects TRBV5-8 to TRBJ1-3; 7 nucleotides match TRBD1. The length of the CDR3 is 14 residues. Trimming cost V 4 bases and J 5 bases; bases outside gene matches: 6. The germline CDR1 and CDR2 sequences are SGHTS and YDEGEE. CDR3 in amino acids: CASSRDRARNTIYF. CDR3 coding DNA: TGTGCCAGCAGCCGCGACAGGGCGCGAAACACCATATATTTT.

V is TRBV27 and J is TRBJ2-7; D unresolved. The CDR3 is 13 amino acids. Germline V CDR1 and CDR2: MNHEY, SMNVEV (reference sequence). Trimming took off 4 bases at V and 5 bases at J, with 12 bases between the two ends. For the CDR3, the DNA is TGTGCCAGCAGTTGGCAGGTAAACCACGAGCAGTACTTC. It yields the protein CASSWQVNHEQYF.

The genes are TRBV27 and TRBJ2-3; the D gene is possibly TRBD2 (6 bases). Germline V gene data show CDR1 as MNHEY and CDR2 as SMNVEV (reference sequence). V was trimmed by 4 bases and J by 0 bases, leaving 8 bases between them. This CDR3 is built from 14 residues. CDR3 nucleotide sequence: TGTGCCAGCAGTTCCGGGACTAGCACAGATACGCAGTATTTT. The encoded protein is CASSSGTSTDTQYF.

The J gene is TRBJ1-5, the V gene TRBV5-8; unclear D gene. The CDR3 has 13 residues. CDR1 and CDR2 (germline): SGHTS, YDEGEE. V shed 1 base and J shed 2 bases, with 4 bases lying between them. The CDR3 DNA follows: TGTGCCAGCAGCTTGTATGGCAATCAGCCCCAGCATTTT. Residues: CASSLYGNQPQHF.

The rearrangement uses TRBV30 and TRBJ1-1; 9 nucleotides align to TRBD1. Per the germline V gene, CDR1 is GTSNPN and CDR2 is SVGIG (reference sequence). The CDR3 runs to 14 residues. Losses at the gene ends were 3 bases for V and 4 bases for J; bases not matched to a gene: 6. DNA for the CDR3: TGTGCCTGGAGACAACAGGGGGCAGGCACTGAAGCTTTCTTT. This gives the protein CAWRQQGAGTEAFF.

CDR3 sequence (DNA): TGTGCCAGCAGCTTACCGGACAGGGGTCGCTACACCTTC. Amino acid sequence: CASSLPDRGRYTF. The chain has TRBV7-9 and TRBJ1-2; TRBD1 aligns across 9 bases. CDR3 length: 13 residues. Germline CDR1 and CDR2: SEHNR and FQNEAQ (reference sequence). The junction had 4 bases not matched to a gene; V was cut back by 2 bases and J by 9 bases. Based on the CDR3 plus reference TRBV7-9 and TRBJ1-2, the full variable domain is DTGVSQNPRHKITKRGQNVTFRCDPISEHNRLYWYRQTLGQGPEFLTYFQNEAQLEKSRLLSDRFSAERPKGSFSTLEIQRTEQGDSAMYLCASSLPDRGRYTFGSGTRLTVV.

This clone has only one observation. V gene TRBV7-9 combines with J gene TRBJ1-2; TRBD1 matches 10 bases. J lost 8 bases, V lost 4 bases, and 7 bases had no gene match. The CDR3 extends over 14 amino acids. Germline CDR1 SEHNR, CDR2 FQNEAQ (reference sequence). CDR3 sequence: CASSSTGTGDGYTF. Here the CDR3 DNA reads TGTGCCAGCAGCTCGACCGGGACAGGGGACGGCTACACCTTC.

This sequence joins TRBV5-4 and TRBJ1-1; no firm D call. The germline V gene encodes CDR1 SGHNT and CDR2 YYREEE (reference sequence). The CDR3 has 14 amino acids. For the CDR3, the DNA is TGTGTCGGCAGGAGGGAAAGGGCGAACACTGAAGCTTTCTTT. It yields the protein CVGRRERANTEAFF.

The chain has TRBV11-2 and TRBJ2-3; D is ambiguous. The V end lost 0 bases, the J end lost 6 bases, and 10 bases lay between the germline ends. The germline V gene has CDR1 SGHAT and CDR2 FQNNGV. This CDR3 is built from 14 residues. CDR3: CASSLELPEDTQYF. The CDR3 region has the DNA TGTGCCAGCAGCTTAGAGTTGCCGGAGGATACGCAGTATTTT.

The chain is built from TRBV5-8 and TRBJ1-2; D gene unclear. CDR3 length: 13 amino acids. In germline, CDR1 is SGHTS, CDR2 YDEGEE. V lost 0 bases to trimming and J lost 8 bases, with 11 bases between them. CDR3 coding DNA: TGTGCCAGCAGCTTGGACCCCCTGGGCGGCTACACCTTC. This sequence encodes CASSLDPLGGYTF.

This chain uses TRBV4-3 with TRBJ1-4; possible D gene TRBD1, 5 bases. Germline CDR1 and CDR2: LGHNA and YSLEER. With 1 base removed from V and 0 bases from J, the gap between germline ends came to 9 bases. The CDR3 loop spans 16 amino acids. CDR3 sequence (DNA): TGCGCCAGCAGCCAAGTGGGGGGGGCAACTAATGAAAAACTGTTTTTT. Protein sequence: CASSQVGGATNEKLFF.

The gene calls are TRBV21-1 and TRBJ2-2; TRBD1 is taken as the D call from the table, unchecked against the DNA. TRBV21-1 is designated a pseudogene. The CDR3 loop spans 14 amino acids. The CDR3 DNA reads as TGTGCCAGCGGGGGCCCTTATAGCACCGGGGAGCTGTTTTTT. Its protein product is CASGGPYSTGELFF.

The chain has TRBV5-1 and TRBJ2-6; 7 bases fit TRBD1. Germline assignment: CDR1 SGHRS and CDR2 YFSETQ. This CDR3 is built from 15 residues. J was trimmed by 8 bases and V by 0 bases; bases with no gene match: 5. The CDR3 coding sequence is TGCGCCAGCAGCTTGGGAACAGGGGATCCCAACGTCCTGACTTTC. Protein product: CASSLGTGDPNVLTF.

CDR3 coding DNA: TGTGCCAGCAGTGAGGGAGGGGACAGGGGGCGAAATGAGCAGTTCTTC. This translates into CASSEGGDRGRNEQFF. The chain recombines TRBV6-1 with TRBJ2-1; 12 bases agree with TRBD1. V was pared by 3 bases and J by 7 bases, with 7 bases of the junction left unmatched. The CDR3 contains 16 residues. Germline V lookup: CDR1 MNHNS, CDR2 SASEGT.